The text below deals with one T cell receptor beta chain. TCRdb's copy holds only in-frame clones and misses some; the assay was immunoSEQ multiplex PCR. The table lists some 54,000 clones, around 93% of them singletons. This specimen comes from a study of T cell changes during pregnancy in multiple sclerosis. CDR3 length equals 12 residues. The germline gives CDR1 MNHNY, CDR2 SVGAGI (reference sequence). Deletions cut 3 bases from V and 1 base from J, with 4 bases between. The chain has TRBV6-6 and TRBJ2-7; D not certain. The TCR sequence derives from a female donor with multiple sclerosis, enrolled in a pregnancy study. The source was peripheral blood, collected after pregnancy. In nucleotides, the CDR3 is TGTGCCAGCAGTTATTCTTCCTACGAGCAGTACTTC. Translating it yields CASSYSSYEQYF.